This T cell receptor (beta chain) derives from a study of T cell clonotyping in hematopoietic cell transplantation. Study results and caveats: Cells were unsorted, so CD4 and CD8 contributions were not separated. After transplant, recipient diversity fell while pathologically expanded clonotypes grew through day 180.

TCRdb keeps only in-frame clones here, not all; method: immunoSEQ multiplex PCR. The data show about 41,000 clones, with 80% to 85% seen just once and around 5.3% held by the top ten. Time point here: recipient sample about 28 days before transplant, after cytoreduction. Recipients were bled about 28 days pretransplant and at posttransplant days 30, 100, 180. V lost 3 bases and J lost 10, with 10 bases in between. This CDR3 contains 11 residues. Germline values: CDR1 DFQATT, CDR2 SNEGSKA (reference sequence). Of note for this clone: Its specificity is not known.

The chain couples TRBV20-1 to TRBJ2-4, with D unresolved. This TCR came from a man aged 55-75 years with myelodysplastic syndrome. Some clones in this sample may be carry-over from other donors' samples. The sequencing used peripheral blood mononuclear cells, collected before stem cell transplant. CDR3 in DNA: TGCAGTGCTAGCCTTGGAGAGATTCAGTACTTC. As protein: CSASLGEIQYF.